This record covers a single T cell receptor (beta chain). Its antigen is unknown. The source of the sample is a study of cytomegalovirus exposure and HLA in healthy donors. The primer mix had 60 Vbeta and 13 Jbeta primers. Sequencing used immunoSEQ multiplex PCR; TCRdb keeps in-frame clones, though not all of them. Of approximately 250,000 clones listed, more than 75% are singletons. Findings and caveats of the study: A later analysis reported that several of the most significant clusters appeared to be linked to common viral pathogens, among them Epstein-Barr virus. Over 150 TCR beta chains were listed as cytomegalovirus-associated.

V trimming: 3 bases; J trimming: 8 bases; junction bases outside the gene matches: 4. Looked up from germline, CDR1 is SEHNR and CDR2 is FQNEAQ (reference sequence). The CDR3 spans 13 residues. The chain recombines TRBV7-9 with TRBJ2-1; 7 nucleotides align to TRBD1. The origin of this receptor is a girl aged 2 to 10 in good health and CMV-seronegative. Sequencing was performed on PBMCs. The CDR3 reads CASSLGTADEQFF. CDR3 DNA sequence: TGTGCCAGCAGCTTGGGGACAGCGGATGAGCAGTTCTTC. The complete variable domain, with remaining parts taken from reference TRBV7-9 and TRBJ2-1, reads DTGVSQNPRHKITKRGQNVTFRCDPISEHNRLYWYRQTLGQGPEFLTYFQNEAQLEKSRLLSDRFSAERPKGSFSTLEIQRTEQGDSAMYLCASSLGTADEQFFGPGTRLTVL.